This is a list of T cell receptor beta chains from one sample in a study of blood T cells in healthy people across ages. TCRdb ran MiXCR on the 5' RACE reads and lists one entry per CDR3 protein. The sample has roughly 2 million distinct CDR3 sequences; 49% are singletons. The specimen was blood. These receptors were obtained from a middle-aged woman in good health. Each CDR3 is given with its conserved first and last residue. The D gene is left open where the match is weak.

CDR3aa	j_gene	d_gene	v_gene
CASSLMRALDHNEQFF	TRBJ2-1	NA	TRBV7-3
CASSQATSGGYEQYF	TRBJ2-7	TRBD2	TRBV4-2
CAGTQLTEGSPLHF	TRBJ1-6	NA	TRBV4-1
CASSHNRAMGTQYF	TRBJ2-3	NA	TRBV4-3
CASSWGWDRRTDTQYF	TRBJ2-3	TRBD1	TRBV28
CASSLLGGLAGGPPYEQYF	TRBJ2-7	TRBD1	TRBV11-2
CASSYSSPGEETQYF	NA	NA	TRBV6-5
CASSSPTGEQFF	TRBJ2-1	TRBD1	TRBV6-6
CASSYDGNRVKTGAFF	TRBJ1-1	NA	TRBV6-5
CASSSAGGLETQYF	TRBJ2-5	TRBD2	TRBV28
CASSEKTGGNYGYTF	TRBJ1-2	TRBD1	TRBV2
CASGEIMNTEAFF	TRBJ1-1	NA	TRBV6-6
CASSQEGPRGGEYTDTQYF	TRBJ2-3	NA	TRBV4-3
CASKLAGAPGELFF	TRBJ2-2	TRBD2	TRBV11-1
CASSQSGPKDGGGNTDTQYF	TRBJ2-3	NA	TRBV4-3
CASSLGGGAQEQYF	TRBJ2-5	TRBD2	TRBV5-1